This record looks at one T cell receptor (beta chain) sequence and its context. Antigen unknown. This sample is part of a study of shared clonotypes between healthy human individuals. Across the study: Each donor's CD4 naive and CD4 memory cells filled three plates apiece, CD8 naive two, and CD8 memory one.

CDR1 and CDR2 from the germline V gene are SGHTA and FQGTGA. The CDR3 loop spans 16 amino acids. V was cut by 5 bases and J by 2 bases, with 16 bases left in between. At deep level, the assay was performed. The method was immunoSEQ multiplex PCR; TCRdb's version includes in-frame clones alone and lacks a portion of them. The sample holds over 2 million clones, 80% to 95% seen once. Study-level results: A handful of donors shared about 4.8% of their naive CD4 clonotypes. All-four-donor shared clonotypes had higher generation probabilities than non-shared clonotypes did.

Sequencing was carried out using naive CD4+ T cells from PBMCs. The subset here: CD45RA+ positively selected. This clonotype originated in a man in his late teens or twenties in good health. Some clones in this sample may be carry-over from other donors' samples. This chain uses TRBV7-3 with TRBJ1-3, with a possible D match to TRBD1 (6 bases). For the CDR3, the DNA is TGTGCCAGCAGCCTCAATCCGGGGGCGGCTGGAAACACCATATATTTT. Amino acid sequence: CASSLNPGAAGNTIYF.